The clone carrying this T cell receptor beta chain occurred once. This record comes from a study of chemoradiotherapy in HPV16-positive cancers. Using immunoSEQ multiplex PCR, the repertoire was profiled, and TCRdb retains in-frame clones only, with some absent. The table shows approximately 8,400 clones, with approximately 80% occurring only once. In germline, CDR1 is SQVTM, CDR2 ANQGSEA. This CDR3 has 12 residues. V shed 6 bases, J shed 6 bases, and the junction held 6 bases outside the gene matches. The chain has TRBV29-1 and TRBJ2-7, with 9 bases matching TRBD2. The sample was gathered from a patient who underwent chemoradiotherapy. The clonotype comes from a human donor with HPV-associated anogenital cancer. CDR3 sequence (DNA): TGCAGCGTCAGCGGGACTAGCAGCGAGCAGTACTTC. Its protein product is CSVSGTSSEQYF.